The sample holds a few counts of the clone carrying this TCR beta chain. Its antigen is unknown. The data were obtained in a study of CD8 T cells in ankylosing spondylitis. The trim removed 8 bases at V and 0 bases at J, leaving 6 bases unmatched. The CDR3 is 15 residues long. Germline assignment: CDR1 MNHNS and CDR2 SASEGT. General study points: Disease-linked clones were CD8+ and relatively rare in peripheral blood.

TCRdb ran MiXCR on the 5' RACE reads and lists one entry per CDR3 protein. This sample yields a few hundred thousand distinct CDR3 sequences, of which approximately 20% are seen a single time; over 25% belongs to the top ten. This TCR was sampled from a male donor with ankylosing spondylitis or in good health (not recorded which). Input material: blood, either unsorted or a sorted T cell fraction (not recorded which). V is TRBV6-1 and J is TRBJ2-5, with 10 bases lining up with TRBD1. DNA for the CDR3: TGTGCCAGCTGCCGGGACAGGGGCTACCAAGAGACCCAGTACTTC. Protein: CASCRDRGYQETQYF.